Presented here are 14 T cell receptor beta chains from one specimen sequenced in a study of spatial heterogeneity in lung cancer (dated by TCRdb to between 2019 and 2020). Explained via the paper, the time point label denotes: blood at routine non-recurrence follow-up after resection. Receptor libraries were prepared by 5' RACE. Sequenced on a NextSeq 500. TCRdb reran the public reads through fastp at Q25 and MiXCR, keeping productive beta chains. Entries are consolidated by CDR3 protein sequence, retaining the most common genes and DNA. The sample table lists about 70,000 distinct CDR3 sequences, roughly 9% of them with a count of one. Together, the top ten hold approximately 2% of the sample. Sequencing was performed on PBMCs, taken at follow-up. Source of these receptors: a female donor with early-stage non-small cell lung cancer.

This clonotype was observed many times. In nucleotides, the CDR3 is TGTGCCACTGCAGGGACAGTTCTCTCCGGGGAGCTGTTTTTT. As protein: CATAGTVLSGELFF. The V gene is TRBV15, the J gene TRBJ2-2, with 7 bases aligning to TRBD1. After removal of 9 bases from V and 6 bases from J, the junction contained 10 bases not matched to a gene. Germline V gives CDR1 LNHNV, CDR2 YYDKDF (reference sequence). CDR3 length equals 14 residues.

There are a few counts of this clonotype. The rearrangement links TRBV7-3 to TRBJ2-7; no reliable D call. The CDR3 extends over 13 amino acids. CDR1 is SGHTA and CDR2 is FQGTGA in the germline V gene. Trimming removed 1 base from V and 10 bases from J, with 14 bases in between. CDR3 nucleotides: TGTGCCAGCAGCTTAATGGGGTCGGGCGCACAGTACTTC. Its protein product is CASSLMGSGAQYF.

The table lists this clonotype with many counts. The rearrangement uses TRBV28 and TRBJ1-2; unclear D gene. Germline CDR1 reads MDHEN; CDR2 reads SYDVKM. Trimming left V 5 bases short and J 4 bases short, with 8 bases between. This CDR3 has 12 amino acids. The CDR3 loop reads CASSPRPYGYTF. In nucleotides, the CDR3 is TGTGCCAGCAGTCCCCGCCCCTATGGCTACACCTTC.

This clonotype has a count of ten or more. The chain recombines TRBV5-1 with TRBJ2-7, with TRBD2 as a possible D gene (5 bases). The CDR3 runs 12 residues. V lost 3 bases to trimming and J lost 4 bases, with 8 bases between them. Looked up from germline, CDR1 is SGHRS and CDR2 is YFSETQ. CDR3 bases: TGCGCCAGCAGCTATGGGGAGTACGAGCAGTACTTC. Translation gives CASSYGEYEQYF.

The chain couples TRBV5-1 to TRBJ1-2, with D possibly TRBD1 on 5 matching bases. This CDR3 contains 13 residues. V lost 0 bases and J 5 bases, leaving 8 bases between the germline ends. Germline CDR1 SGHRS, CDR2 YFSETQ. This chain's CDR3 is CASSLAREYGYTF. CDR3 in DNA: TGCGCCAGCAGCTTGGCCAGGGAATATGGCTACACCTTC.

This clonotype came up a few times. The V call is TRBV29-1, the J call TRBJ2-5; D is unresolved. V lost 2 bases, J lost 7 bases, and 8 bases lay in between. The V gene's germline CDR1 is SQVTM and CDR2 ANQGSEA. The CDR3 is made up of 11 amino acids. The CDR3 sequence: CSVELVLTQYF. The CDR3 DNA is TGCAGCGTTGAACTAGTCTTGACCCAGTACTTC.

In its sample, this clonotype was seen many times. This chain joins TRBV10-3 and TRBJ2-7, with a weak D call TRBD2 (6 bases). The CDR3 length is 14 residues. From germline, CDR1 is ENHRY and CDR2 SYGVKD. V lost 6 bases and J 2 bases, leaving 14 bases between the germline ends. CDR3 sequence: CAIRPRDSTYEQYF. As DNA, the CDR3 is TGTGCCATCAGACCTAGGGACTCAACCTACGAGCAGTACTTC.

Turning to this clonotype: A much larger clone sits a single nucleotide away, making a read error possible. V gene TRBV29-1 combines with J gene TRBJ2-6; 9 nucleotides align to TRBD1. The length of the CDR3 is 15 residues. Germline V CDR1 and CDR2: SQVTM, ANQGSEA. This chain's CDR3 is CSVMTGGSGANVPTF. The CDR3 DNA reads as TGCAGCGTCATGACAGGGGGGTCTGGGGCCAACGTCCCGACTTTC.

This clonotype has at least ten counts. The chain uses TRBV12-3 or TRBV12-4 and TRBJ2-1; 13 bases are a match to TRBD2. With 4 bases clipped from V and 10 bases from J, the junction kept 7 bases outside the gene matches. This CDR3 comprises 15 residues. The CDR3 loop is CASSWGLAGNKEQFF. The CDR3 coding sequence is TGTGCCAGCAGTTGGGGACTAGCGGGAAATAAGGAGCAGTTCTTC.

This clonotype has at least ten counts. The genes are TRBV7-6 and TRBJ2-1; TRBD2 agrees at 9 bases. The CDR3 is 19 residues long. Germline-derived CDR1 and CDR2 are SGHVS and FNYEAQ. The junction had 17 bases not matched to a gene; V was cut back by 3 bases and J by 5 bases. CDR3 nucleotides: TGTGCCAGCAGCTTTCGCGGGCGATCAGCGGGAGGAGTAAACAATGAGCAGTTCTTC. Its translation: CASSFRGRSAGGVNNEQFF.

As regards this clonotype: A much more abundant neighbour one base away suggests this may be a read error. This CDR3 reads CSARSPLGAKREQNF. The CDR3 region has the DNA TGCAGTGCTAGATCTCCTCTGGGGGCTAAGCGGGAGCAGAACTTC. The chain carries TRBV20-1 and TRBJ2-7, with 8 bases lining up with TRBD2. The germline V gene has CDR1 DFQATT and CDR2 SNEGSKA (reference sequence). This CDR3 has 15 residues.

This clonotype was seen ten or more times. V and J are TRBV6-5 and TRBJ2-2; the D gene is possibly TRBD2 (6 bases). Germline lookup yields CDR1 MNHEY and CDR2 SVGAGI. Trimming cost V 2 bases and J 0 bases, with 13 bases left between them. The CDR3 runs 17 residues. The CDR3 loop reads CASSYHPGLANTGELFF. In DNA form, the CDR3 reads TGTGCCAGCAGTTACCACCCGGGACTGGCGAACACCGGGGAGCTGTTTTTT.

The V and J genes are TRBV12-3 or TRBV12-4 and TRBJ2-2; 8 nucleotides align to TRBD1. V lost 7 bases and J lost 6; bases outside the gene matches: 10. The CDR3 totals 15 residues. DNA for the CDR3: TGTGCCAGCAACTCGGACGACAGGGGATCCGGGGAGCTGTTTTTT. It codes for CASNSDDRGSGELFF.

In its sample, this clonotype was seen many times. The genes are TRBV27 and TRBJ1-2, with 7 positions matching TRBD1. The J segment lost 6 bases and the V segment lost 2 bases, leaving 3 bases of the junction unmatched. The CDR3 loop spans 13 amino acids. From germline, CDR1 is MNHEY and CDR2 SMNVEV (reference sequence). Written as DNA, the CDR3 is TGTGCCAGCAGTTTAAGTGACAGGGATGGCTACACCTTC. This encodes CASSLSDRDGYTF.